This entry lists 22 T cell receptor beta chains sequenced from one sample in a study of cytomegalovirus exposure and HLA in healthy donors. It was with 60 Vbeta and 13 Jbeta primers that the PCR ran. The data were produced by immunoSEQ multiplex PCR, yet TCRdb's version contains in-frame clones alone and is incomplete. The table lists 85,000 to 100,000 clones, about four fifths of them singletons, with 7.5% to 9.5% in the top ten. Sequenced material: PBMCs. The receptors stem from a human donor in good health.

This clone was seen once. The chain uses TRBV11-2 and TRBJ1-1; D gene uncertain. V dropped 6 bases and J dropped 4 bases, with 15 bases sitting between them. Germline V CDR1 and CDR2: SGHAT, FQNNGV. This CDR3 comprises 14 residues. The CDR3, as DNA: TGTGCCAGCAGACGAGGTCCGTTTAGCACTGAAGCTTTCTTT. It translates to CASRRGPFSTEAFF.

The chain carries TRBV28 and TRBJ1-5; the match to TRBD1 covers 7 bases. Germline lookup yields CDR1 MDHEN and CDR2 SYDVKM. V shed 6 bases, J shed 5 bases, and the junction held 7 bases outside the gene matches. CDR3 length: 14 amino acids. The CDR3 sequence is CASSRTGAYQPQHF. The CDR3 nucleotides read TGTGCCAGCAGCCGAACAGGGGCGTATCAGCCCCAGCATTTT.

This clone has more than one count but fewer than ten. This rearrangement joins TRBV5-6 to TRBJ1-3; no clear D gene. The CDR3 has 15 residues. Between the trimmed V and J ends, which lost 0 bases and 0 bases, there was a span of 7 bases. Germline assignment: CDR1 SGHDT and CDR2 YYEEEE. This CDR3 reads CASSLGALSGNTIYF. CDR3 DNA sequence: TGTGCCAGCAGCTTGGGGGCCCTCTCTGGAAACACCATATATTTT. Combining the CDR3 with reference TRBV5-6 and TRBJ1-3 gives the whole variable domain DAGVTQSPTHLIKTRGQQVTLRCSPKSGHDTVSWYQQALGQGPQFIFQYYEEEERQRGNFPDRFSGHQFPNYSSELNVNALLLGDSALYLCASSLGALSGNTIYFGEGSWLTVV.

This chain links TRBV19 with TRBJ1-6, with 10 bases that match TRBD1. Germline CDR1 reads LNHDA; CDR2 reads SQIVND (reference sequence). The CDR3 runs 17 residues. The V gene end was trimmed by 4 bases and the J gene end by 9 bases; junction bases not matched to a gene: 12. CDR3 residues: CASSNSGDRGLGSPLHF. The CDR3 DNA is TGTGCCAGTAGTAATAGTGGAGACAGGGGGCTTGGTTCACCCCTCCACTTT.

The chain is built from TRBV6-6 and TRBJ1-3, with 9 bases matching TRBD1. V shed 5 bases and J 0 bases; nucleotides not matched to a gene: 5. Germline-derived CDR1 and CDR2 are MNHNY and SVGAGI (reference sequence). This CDR3 spans 16 amino acids. The CDR3 sequence is CASSPTGGPSGNTIYF. In DNA, the CDR3 is TGTGCCAGCAGTCCCACAGGGGGCCCCTCTGGAAACACCATATATTTT.

This clone has more than one count but fewer than ten. CDR3 in DNA: TGCGCCAGCAGCCAAGAGCGGAGGGTGAACACCGGGGAGCTGTTTTTT. Translated, it gives CASSQERRVNTGELFF. This rearrangement joins TRBV4-3 to TRBJ2-2, with D maybe TRBD2 (6 bases). The CDR3 loop spans 16 amino acids. The V end was cut by 0 bases, the J end by 1 base, with 9 bases between. Germline CDR1 reads LGHNA; CDR2 reads YSLEER.

The V call is TRBV5-1, the J call TRBJ1-3; a possible D gene is TRBD1 (5 bases). Germline CDR1 reads SGHRS; CDR2 reads YFSETQ. The CDR3 covers 16 residues. Trimming took off 0 bases at V and 3 bases at J, with 13 bases between the two ends. CDR3 amino acids: CASSLDQGLFGNTIYF. The CDR3 nucleotides are TGCGCCAGCAGCTTGGATCAGGGTTTATTTGGAAACACCATATATTTT.

The chain joins TRBV7-6 to TRBJ1-1; D possibly corresponds to TRBD1 (6 bases). Trimming removed 5 bases at V and 11 bases at J, with 21 bases between. CDR3 size: 14 residues. Looked up from germline, CDR1 is SGHVS and CDR2 is FNYEAQ. CDR3 sequence: CASSPGHATLGAFF. In DNA, the CDR3 is TGTGCCAGCAGCCCGGGACACGCCACTCTGGGGGCTTTCTTT.

The CDR3 is CASSPLDQSGRETQYF. CDR3 coding DNA: TGTGCCAGCTCACCTCTTGACCAATCGGGGAGGGAGACCCAGTACTTC. The chain joins TRBV18 to TRBJ2-5; weak D call: TRBD2 (6 bases). Germline V gene sequence: CDR1 KGHSH, CDR2 LQKENI. The CDR3 is 16 residues long. V shed 3 bases and J shed 5 bases, with 19 bases lying between them.

V gene TRBV27 combines with J gene TRBJ2-2; 8 bases align to TRBD1. The CDR3 runs to 14 residues. The V and J ends lost 6 bases and 4 bases, in that order; junction bases with no gene match: 4. Germline V lookup: CDR1 MNHEY, CDR2 SMNVEV (reference sequence). The CDR3 here is CASRRTGGTGELFF. CDR3 DNA: TGTGCCAGCAGAAGAACAGGGGGCACCGGGGAGCTGTTTTTT.

The rearrangement joins TRBV5-1 to TRBJ1-1, with 7 bases aligning to TRBD1. Unmatched junction bases numbered 9, after V lost 4 bases and J lost 6 bases. Germline CDR1 SGHRS, CDR2 YFSETQ. CDR3 length: 14 residues. Here the CDR3 reads CASSQVQGGPEAFF. The CDR3 DNA reads TGCGCCAGCAGCCAGGTCCAGGGGGGCCCTGAAGCTTTCTTT. The full variable domain, in which reference TRBV5-1 and TRBJ1-1 provide the parts outside the CDR3, is KAGVTQTPRYLIKTRGQQVTLSCSPISGHRSVSWYQQTPGQGLQFLFEYFSETQRNKGNFPGRFSGRQFSNSRSEMNVSTLELGDSALYLCASSQVQGGPEAFFGQGTRLTVV.

The V gene is TRBV13, the J gene TRBJ2-7; weak D call: TRBD1 (7 bases). Trimming removed 5 bases at V and 3 bases at J, with 17 bases between. CDR3 length: 15 amino acids. The germline CDR1 and CDR2 sequences are PRHDT and FYEKMQ (reference sequence). This CDR3 reads CASSPDREEVYEQYF. Written as DNA, the CDR3 is TGTGCCAGCAGCCCAGACAGGGAGGAGGTCTACGAGCAGTACTTC.

V and J are TRBV19 and TRBJ2-7, with D possibly matching TRBD1 (6 bases). Trimming shortened V by 2 bases and J by 4 bases, and 21 bases separated the two germline ends. The CDR3 is 17 amino acids. Looked up from germline, CDR1 is LNHDA and CDR2 is SQIVND (reference sequence). The CDR3 region is CASSILPRDNGMYEQYF. The CDR3 DNA reads as TGTGCCAGTAGTATATTGCCGAGGGACAATGGGATGTACGAGCAGTACTTC.

This chain joins TRBV2 and TRBJ2-7, with 7 bases aligning to TRBD1. The germline V gene has CDR1 SNHLY and CDR2 FYNNEI. V lost 5 bases, J lost 2 bases, and 6 bases stayed unmatched. This CDR3 contains 14 residues. The CDR3 sequence: CASSPFGTAYEQYF. The CDR3 coding sequence is TGTGCCAGCAGTCCCTTCGGGACAGCCTACGAGCAGTACTTC.

This rearrangement joins TRBV2 to TRBJ2-5, with TRBD1 identical over 9 bases. The junction had 6 bases not matched to a gene; V was cut back by 8 bases and J by 5 bases. This CDR3 spans 13 amino acids. The germline V gene has CDR1 SNHLY and CDR2 FYNNEI. CDR3 loop: CASLGQGEETQYF. CDR3 bases: TGTGCCAGCCTGGGACAGGGAGAGGAGACCCAGTACTTC.

The chain recombines TRBV6-1 with TRBJ2-5; TRBD1 is a possible D gene (5 bases). The DNA end is a closer match to TRBJ2-7, so the J assignment may be wrong. The CDR3 consists of 13 residues. Germline V lookup: CDR1 MNHNS, CDR2 SASEGT. The CDR3 nucleotides are TGTGCCAGCAGTGAAAGAACAGGTGGCGAGCAGTACTTC. It codes for CASSERTGGEQYF.

V gene TRBV25-1 combines with J gene TRBJ1-2; unclear D gene. Trimming took 10 bases from V and 4 from J, leaving 13 bases between them. The CDR3 has 12 amino acids. Germline lookup yields CDR1 MGHDK and CDR2 SYGVNS. Here the CDR3 DNA reads TGTGCCACCCAGATGGCGGCCTATGGCTACACCTTC. Translating gives CATQMAAYGYTF.

The chain joins TRBV27 to TRBJ1-5, with D perhaps TRBD1 (5 bases). The V gene's germline CDR1 is MNHEY and CDR2 SMNVEV (reference sequence). The V end was cut by 2 bases, the J end by 6 bases, with 11 bases between. The CDR3 is made up of 14 amino acids. CDR3 bases: TGTGCCAGCAGTTTACTCCCCAGGGCTCAGCCCCAGCATTTT. It codes for CASSLLPRAQPQHF.

The V call is TRBV21-1, the J call TRBJ2-7; no check of the table's D call, TRBD1, against the DNA was made. TRBV21-1 represents a pseudogene. The CDR3 runs 13 residues. CDR3: CASSFGTDYEQYF. The CDR3 coding sequence is TGTGCCAGCAGCTTCGGGACAGACTACGAGCAGTACTTC.

The chain joins TRBV29-1 to TRBJ2-5; 10 nucleotides align to TRBD1. This CDR3 spans 15 amino acids. The germline V gene encodes CDR1 SQVTM and CDR2 ANQGSEA. With 6 bases clipped from V and 1 base from J, the junction kept 8 bases outside the gene matches. In DNA form, the CDR3 reads TGCAGCGTCGGGGGGGGGACAGGGGCCCAAGAGACCCAGTACTTC. Translated, it gives CSVGGGTGAQETQYF.

The chain joins TRBV5-8 to TRBJ2-5; D uncertain. Germline V gene lookup returns CDR1 SGHTS and CDR2 YDEGEE. The CDR3 is made up of 16 amino acids. Trimming removed 3 bases at V and 2 bases at J, with 17 bases between. CDR3 nucleotides: TGTGCCAGCAGCTCCTACCGCCAGGTCGGACAAGAGACCCAGTACTTC. This encodes CASSSYRQVGQETQYF.

J is TRBJ2-5 and V is TRBV5-1; no reliable D call. The CDR3 length is 12 residues. Germline V gene data show CDR1 as SGHRS and CDR2 as YFSETQ. The germline V and J ends were trimmed by 2 bases and 5 bases, with 7 bases remaining between them. CDR3 loop: CASSFTPETQYF. The CDR3 region has the DNA TGCGCCAGCAGCTTCACACCTGAGACCCAGTACTTC.